This T cell receptor (beta chain) was identified during a study of blood T cell repertoires in COVID-19 (TCRdb year 2020). Background for the entire study: The collaborator samples originated in the United States, Italy and Spain and spanned the acute and convalescent phases of COVID-19. The samples were drawn from two sources: the first 160 participants of the ongoing ImmuneRACE study, and 1,254 subjects contributed by 6 global collaborators. The material from the prospective study consisted of cDNA or gDNA derived from T cells, B-cell-depleted T cells, or PBMCs. Where available, HLA class I and class II types were taken from metadata supplied by the sample provider and were not determined by assay-based typing. Subjects who had been exposed to COVID-19, were actively infected with it, or had recovered from it provided the deeply sampled blood TCRbeta repertoires that made up the dataset. The repertoires were released in a freely available public database intended as a resource for research on the immune response to SARS-CoV-2. A de-identified subject ID, COVID-19 status, age in years and sex were almost always included in the sample metadata.

Each collaborating institution followed its own protocols to collect whole blood in K2EDTA tubes. For TCRbeta analysis, collaborators shipped samples as frozen whole blood, isolated PBMCs, or DNA extracted from either of those sample types. TCRbeta CDR3 regions were amplified from genomic DNA using the immunoSEQ Assay, a bias-controlled multiplex PCR. Per the source publication's procedure: The number of nucleated cells in each sample was estimated by amplification of reference gene primers within the assay. To quantify the absolute abundance of each unique TCRbeta CDR3 rearrangement, sequence reads were collapsed and filtered. For each sample, productive Simpson clonality was calculated by taking the square root of Simpson's diversity index across productive rearrangements. TCRdb carries this immuneACCESS record with in-frame sequences only. Its versions omit some clonotypes, under half of them owing to an unresolved V gene in the studies checked, with the rest unexplained. V and J calls and clone size are those listed in that table; D and trimming were worked out from the DNA. In this sample the table shows 130,000 or so clones, 88% of which occur a single time. The ten largest clonotypes hold over 1.5% of the sample.

Worth noting for this clone: Its antigen is still unknown. The record has no base qualities; no much larger clone is one base away.

The study at large found these results: The amount of clinical and demographic metadata varied by source and participant and was provided uncurated.

The germline V and J ends show losses of 5 bases and 2 bases respectively, and no gene match explains 5 bases of the junction. The germline V gene sets CDR1 to SGHTA and CDR2 to FQGNSA. The CDR3 runs 14 amino acids, cysteine and phenylalanine included. CDR3 DNA is the only sequence kept; it has 42 bases, read in frame from the first base. This sequence was found in a woman in her fifties or sixties with acute or convalescent COVID-19. The sample comprised peripheral blood. Recombination joined TRBV7-2 with TRBJ2-7; 8 bases in between match TRBD2. The CDR3 region: CASSRTSGTYEQYF. The DNA sequence reads TGTGCCAGCAGCCGTACTAGCGGAACCTACGAGCAGTACTTC.